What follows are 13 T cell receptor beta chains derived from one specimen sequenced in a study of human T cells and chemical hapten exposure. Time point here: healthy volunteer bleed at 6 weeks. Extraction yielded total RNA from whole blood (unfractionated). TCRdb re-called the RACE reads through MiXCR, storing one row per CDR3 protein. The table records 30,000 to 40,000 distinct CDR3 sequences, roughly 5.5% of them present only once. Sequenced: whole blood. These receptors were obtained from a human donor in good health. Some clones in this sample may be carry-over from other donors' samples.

CDR3 loop: CAWRRGGNTEAFF. CDR3 in DNA: TGTGCCTGGAGGCGAGGGGGCAACACTGAAGCTTTCTTT. V gene TRBV30 combines with J gene TRBJ1-1, with 7 bases fitting TRBD1. Germline V lookup: CDR1 GTSNPN, CDR2 SVGIG (reference sequence). There are 13 residues in the CDR3. J lost 2 bases, V lost 3 bases, and 3 bases had no gene match.

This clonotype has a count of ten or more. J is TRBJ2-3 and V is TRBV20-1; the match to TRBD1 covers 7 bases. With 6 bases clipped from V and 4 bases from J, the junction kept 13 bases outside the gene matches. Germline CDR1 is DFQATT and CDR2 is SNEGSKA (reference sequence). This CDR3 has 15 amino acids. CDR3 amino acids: CSARKGALSADTQYF. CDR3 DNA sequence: TGCAGTGCGAGGAAGGGGGCCTTGTCTGCAGATACGCAGTATTTT.

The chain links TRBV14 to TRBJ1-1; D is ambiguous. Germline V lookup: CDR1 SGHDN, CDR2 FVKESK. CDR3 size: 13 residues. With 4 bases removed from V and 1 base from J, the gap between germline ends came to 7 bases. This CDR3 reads CASSPRRNTEAFF. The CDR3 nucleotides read TGTGCCAGCAGCCCCCGCAGGAACACTGAAGCTTTCTTT.

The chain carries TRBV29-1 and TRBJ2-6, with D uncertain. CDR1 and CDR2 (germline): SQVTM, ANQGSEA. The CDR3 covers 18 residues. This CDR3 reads CSEARWQLRSSGANVLTF. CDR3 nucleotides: TGCAGTGAGGCTAGGTGGCAGCTAAGAAGCTCTGGGGCCAACGTCCTGACTTTC.

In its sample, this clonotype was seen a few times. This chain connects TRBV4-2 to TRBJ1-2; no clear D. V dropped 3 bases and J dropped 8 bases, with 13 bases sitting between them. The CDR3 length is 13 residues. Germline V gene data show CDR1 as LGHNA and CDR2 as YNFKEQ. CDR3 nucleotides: TGTGCCAGCAGCCAGGACCCTTCCGACGGCTACACCTTC. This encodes CASSQDPSDGYTF.

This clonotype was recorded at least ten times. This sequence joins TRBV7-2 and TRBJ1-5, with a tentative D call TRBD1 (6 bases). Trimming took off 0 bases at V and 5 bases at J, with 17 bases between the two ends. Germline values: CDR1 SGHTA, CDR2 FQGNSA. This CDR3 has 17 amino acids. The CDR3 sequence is CASSLAWKQGYYQPQHF. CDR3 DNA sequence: TGTGCCAGCAGCTTAGCGTGGAAACAGGGCTACTATCAGCCCCAGCATTTT.

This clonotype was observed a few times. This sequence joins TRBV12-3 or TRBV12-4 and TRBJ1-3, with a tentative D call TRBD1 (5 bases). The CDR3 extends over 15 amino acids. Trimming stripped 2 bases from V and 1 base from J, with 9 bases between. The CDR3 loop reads CASSLSPGSGNTIYF. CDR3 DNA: TGTGCCAGCAGTTTAAGTCCAGGGTCTGGAAACACCATATATTTT.

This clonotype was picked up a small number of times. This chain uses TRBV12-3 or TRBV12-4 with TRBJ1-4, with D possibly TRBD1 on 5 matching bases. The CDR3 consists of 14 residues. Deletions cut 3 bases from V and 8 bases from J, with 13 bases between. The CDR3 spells CASSLGGRGEKLFF. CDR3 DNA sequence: TGTGCCAGCAGTTTGGGTGGACGGGGGGAAAAACTGTTTTTT.

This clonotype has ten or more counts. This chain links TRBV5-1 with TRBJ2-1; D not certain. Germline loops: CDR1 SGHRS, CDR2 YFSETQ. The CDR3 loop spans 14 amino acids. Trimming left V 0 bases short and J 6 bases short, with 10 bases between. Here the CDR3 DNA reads TGCGCCAGCAGCTTGGGTGGAAGGACCAATGAGCAGTTCTTC. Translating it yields CASSLGGRTNEQFF.

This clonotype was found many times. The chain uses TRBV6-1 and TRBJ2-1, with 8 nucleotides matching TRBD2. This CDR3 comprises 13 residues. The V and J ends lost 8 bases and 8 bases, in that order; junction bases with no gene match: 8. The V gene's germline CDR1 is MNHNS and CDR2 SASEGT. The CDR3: CASGEAGEYEQFF. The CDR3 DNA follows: TGTGCCAGCGGGGAAGCGGGAGAATATGAGCAGTTCTTC.

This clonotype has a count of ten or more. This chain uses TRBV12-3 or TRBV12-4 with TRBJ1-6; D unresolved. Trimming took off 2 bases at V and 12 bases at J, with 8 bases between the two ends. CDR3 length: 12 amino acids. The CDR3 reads CASSLSSGPLHF. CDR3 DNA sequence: TGTGCCAGCAGTTTATCGTCCGGACCCCTCCACTTT.

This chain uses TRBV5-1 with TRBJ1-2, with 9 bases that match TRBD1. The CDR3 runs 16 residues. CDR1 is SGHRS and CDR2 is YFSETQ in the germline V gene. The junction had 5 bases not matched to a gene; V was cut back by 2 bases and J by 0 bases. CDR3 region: CASSFYGTGTNYGYTF. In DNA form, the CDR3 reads TGCGCCAGCAGCTTCTACGGGACAGGGACTAACTATGGCTACACCTTC. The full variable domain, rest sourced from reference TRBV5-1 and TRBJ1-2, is KAGVTQTPRYLIKTRGQQVTLSCSPISGHRSVSWYQQTPGQGLQFLFEYFSETQRNKGNFPGRFSGRQFSNSRSEMNVSTLELGDSALYLCASSFYGTGTNYGYTFGSGTRLTVV.

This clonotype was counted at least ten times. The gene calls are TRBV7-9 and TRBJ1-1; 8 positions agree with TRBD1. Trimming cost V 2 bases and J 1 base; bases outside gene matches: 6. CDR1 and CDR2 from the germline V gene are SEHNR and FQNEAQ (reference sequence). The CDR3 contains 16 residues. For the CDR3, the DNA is TGTGCCAGCAGCTTACTTCCGACAGGGGAGAACACTGAAGCTTTCTTT. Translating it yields CASSLLPTGENTEAFF.